Following are 20 T cell receptor beta chains from one sample sequenced in a study of shared clonotypes between healthy human individuals. Using immunoSEQ multiplex PCR, the repertoire was profiled, and TCRdb retains in-frame clones only, with some absent. The sample has some 900,000 clones; approximately 76% are singletons. The specimen was memory CD4+ T cells sorted from blood. Subset meaning: CD45RA-negative fraction. These receptors were taken from a man aged 18 to 30 in good health.

This clone was observed a few times. The chain links TRBV10-3 to TRBJ1-6; D might be TRBD1 (5 bases). CDR3 length equals 14 residues. With 1 base removed from V and 6 bases from J, the gap between germline ends came to 7 bases. CDR1 is ENHRY, CDR2 SYGVKD, per germline. The CDR3 DNA is TGTGCCATCAGTGAGTTACAGGTTAATTCACCCCTCCACTTT. Its translation: CAISELQVNSPLHF.

V is TRBV5-6 and J is TRBJ2-3, with D unclear. CDR1 and CDR2 (germline): SGHDT, YYEEEE. This CDR3 comprises 17 residues. Trimming removed 0 bases at V and 0 bases at J, with 14 bases between. CDR3 amino acids: CASSLGVGSASTDTQYF. The CDR3 coding sequence is TGTGCCAGCAGCTTGGGGGTGGGCAGTGCTAGCACAGATACGCAGTATTTT.

This rearrangement joins TRBV7-2 to TRBJ2-6, with a tentative D call TRBD1 (5 bases). Between the trimmed V and J ends, which lost 2 bases and 7 bases, there was a span of 12 bases. This CDR3 comprises 15 residues. Germline V gene sequence: CDR1 SGHTA, CDR2 FQGNSA. CDR3 loop: CASSLHRLPANVLTF. CDR3 coding DNA: TGTGCCAGCAGCTTACACAGGCTCCCCGCCAACGTCCTGACTTTC.

V is TRBV27 and J is TRBJ2-4; 8 nucleotides align to TRBD1. The length of the CDR3 is 16 residues. Unmatched junction bases numbered 7, after V lost 5 bases and J lost 1 base. In germline, CDR1 is MNHEY, CDR2 SMNVEV (reference sequence). CDR3 in DNA: TGTGCCAGCAGTACGGGACAGGAACTCGCCAAAAACATTCAGTACTTC. Amino acids: CASSTGQELAKNIQYF.

This chain joins TRBV30 and TRBJ1-3, with D possibly being TRBD1 (6 bases). From germline, CDR1 is GTSNPN and CDR2 SVGIG (reference sequence). V was shortened by 3 bases and J by 5 bases, with 14 bases between the two germline ends. CDR3 length: 14 amino acids. The CDR3 spells CAWSLPGARNTIYF. CDR3 DNA sequence: TGTGCCTGGAGCCTCCCGGGGGCAAGAAACACCATATATTTT.

V and J are TRBV4-1 and TRBJ1-6, with D unresolved. The CDR3 contains 14 residues. Germline CDR1 reads MGHRA; CDR2 reads YSYEKL. The V and J ends lost 3 bases and 9 bases respectively, with 12 bases between them. CDR3 DNA sequence: TGCGCCAGCAGCCACCCCCAGGCAGTTTCACCCCTCCACTTT. Protein product: CASSHPQAVSPLHF.

The rearrangement uses TRBV5-8 and TRBJ2-1; no clear D gene. Trimming shortened V by 4 bases and J by 0 bases, and 5 bases separated the two germline ends. This CDR3 contains 13 residues. The V gene's germline CDR1 is SGHTS and CDR2 YDEGEE. Written as DNA, the CDR3 is TGTGCCAGCAGCACGCGCTCCTACAATGAGCAGTTCTTC. Translation: CASSTRSYNEQFF.

The chain uses TRBV4-2 and TRBJ2-3, with D perhaps TRBD1 or TRBD2 (5 bases each). From germline, CDR1 is LGHNA and CDR2 YNFKEQ. This CDR3 is 15 amino acids long. Trimming took 2 bases from V and 0 from J, leaving 9 bases between them. CDR3 protein: CASSQREGSTDTQYF. CDR3 nucleotide sequence: TGTGCCAGCAGCCAACGTGAGGGGAGCACAGATACGCAGTATTTT.

V gene TRBV13 combines with J gene TRBJ2-1; 11 bases are a match to TRBD1. V lost 5 bases and J lost 7; bases outside the gene matches: 7. Germline CDR1 and CDR2: PRHDT and FYEKMQ (reference sequence). The CDR3 contains 15 residues. The CDR3 bases are TGTGCCAGCAGCCTGGGGGACAGGGGGGTGAATGAGCAGTTCTTC. This codes for CASSLGDRGVNEQFF.

V gene TRBV6-1 combines with J gene TRBJ2-3, with D possibly TRBD1 on 6 matching bases. Germline lookup yields CDR1 MNHNS and CDR2 SASEGT. Trimming left V 8 bases short and J 1 base short, with 16 bases between. The CDR3 has 15 amino acids. CDR3 bases: TGTGCCAGCTTTAAGAATACAGGGCGCACAGATACGCAGTATTTT. Translated: CASFKNTGRTDTQYF.

The chain joins TRBV7-2 to TRBJ2-1, with 8 bases fitting TRBD2. Per the germline V gene, CDR1 is SGHTA and CDR2 is FQGNSA. This CDR3 contains 16 residues. Trimming removed 5 bases from V and 1 base from J; junction bases left unmatched: 7. The CDR3 region has the DNA TGTGCCAGCAGCCTCGATACTAGCGGTTCCTACAATGAGCAGTTCTTC. Residues: CASSLDTSGSYNEQFF.

This clone came up a few times. The rearrangement uses TRBV5-6 and TRBJ1-6; 7 bases align to TRBD1. This CDR3 region has 17 residues. The ends lost 4 bases at V and 5 bases at J; junction bases unmatched: 12. Germline V CDR1 and CDR2: SGHDT, YYEEEE. CDR3 sequence reads: CASSTTGVGTDNSPLHF. In DNA form, the CDR3 reads TGTGCCAGCAGCACCACAGGGGTCGGGACCGATAATTCACCCCTCCACTTT.

This clone appeared a single time. The chain recombines TRBV11-3 with TRBJ2-2, with D tentatively TRBD2 (6 bases). The CDR3 spans 15 residues. Trimming shortened V by 3 bases and J by 4 bases, and 12 bases separated the two germline ends. CDR1 is SGHNT, CDR2 YENEEA, per germline. CDR3 nucleotides: TGTGCCAGCAGCTTCTCCCCGGAGGGCACCGGGGAGCTGTTTTTT. It codes for CASSFSPEGTGELFF. Supplemented by reference TRBV11-3 and TRBJ2-2, the full variable domain reads EAGVVQSPRYKIIEKKQPVAFWCNPISGHNTLYWYLQNLGQGPELLIRYENEEAVDDSQLPKDRFSAERLKGVDSTLKIQPAELGDSAVYLCASSFSPEGTGELFFGEGSRLTVL.

This sequence joins TRBV11-2 and TRBJ2-7; D is ambiguous. CDR1 is SGHAT, CDR2 FQNNGV, per germline. This CDR3 region has 14 residues. Trimming left V 5 bases short and J 7 bases short, with 18 bases between. CDR3 sequence (DNA): TGTGCCAGCAGCCCCCACCCTATAACGTTTGAGCAGTACTTC. It specifies CASSPHPITFEQYF.

This clone was counted between two and nine times. The rearrangement links TRBV19 to TRBJ1-6, with no clear D. Trimming pared 7 bases from V and 8 bases from J, leaving 18 bases between. Germline V gene lookup returns CDR1 LNHDA and CDR2 SQIVND (reference sequence). The CDR3 extends over 15 amino acids. CDR3 sequence: CASTTTNSDYSPLHF. Here the CDR3 DNA reads TGTGCCAGTACTACCACGAACAGCGACTATTCACCCCTCCACTTT. Full variable domain (remainder filled in from reference TRBV19 and TRBJ1-6): DGGITQSPKYLFRKEGQNVTLSCEQNLNHDAMYWYRQDPGQGLRLIYYSQIVNDFQKGDIAEGYSVSREKKESFPLTVTSAQKNPTAFYLCASTTTNSDYSPLHFGNGTRLTVT.

This clone has a handful of counts. Within the sample, other DNA sequences also encode this same CDR3. The genes are TRBV18 and TRBJ2-7, with TRBD1 matching 12 bases. Germline V gene sequence: CDR1 KGHSH, CDR2 LQKENI. J lost 2 bases, V lost 3 bases, and 2 bases had no gene match. The CDR3 runs to 15 residues. The CDR3 reads CASSPGTGGPYEQYF. CDR3 nucleotides: TGTGCCAGCTCACCCGGGACAGGGGGCCCCTACGAGCAGTACTTC.

The rearrangement links TRBV9 to TRBJ2-1, with D perhaps being TRBD1 or TRBD2 (6 bases each). CDR1 and CDR2 (germline): SGDLS, YYNGEE. Trimming shortened V by 1 base and J by 6 bases, and 14 bases separated the two germline ends. This CDR3 contains 15 residues. DNA of the CDR3: TGTGCCAGCAGCGTACAGGGGAGGACGTTCAATGAGCAGTTCTTC. Translating gives CASSVQGRTFNEQFF. Based on the CDR3 plus reference TRBV9 and TRBJ2-1, the full variable domain is DSGVTQTPKHLITATGQRVTLRCSPRSGDLSVYWYQQSLDQGLQFLIQYYNGEERAKGNILERFSAQQFPDLHSELNLSSLELGDSALYFCASSVQGRTFNEQFFGPGTRLTVL.

V usage is TRBV2 and J usage is TRBJ2-5; D not certain. Germline V CDR1 and CDR2: SNHLY, FYNNEI. V was cut by 7 bases and J by 0 bases, with 12 bases left in between. This CDR3 region has 14 residues. CDR3 protein: CASTLTPYQETQYF. CDR3 nucleotide sequence: TGTGCCAGCACCCTAACCCCATACCAAGAGACCCAGTACTTC.

Of note for this clone: One end of the junction is discordant with germline, which a read error may explain. This sequence joins TRBV7-7 and TRBJ2-5; the match to TRBD1 covers 8 bases. The CDR3 has 15 amino acids. The V gene's germline CDR1 is SSHAT and CDR2 FNYEAQ (reference sequence). CDR3 sequence: CASSSRGLRQETQYF. CDR3 nucleotide sequence: TGTGCTAGCAGCTCCAGGGGGCTTAGACAAGAGACCCAGTACTTC.

V gene TRBV7-9 combines with J gene TRBJ2-5; D not resolved. The CDR3 sequence is 14 residues long. Trimming took 4 bases from V and 3 from J, leaving 12 bases between them. Germline loops: CDR1 SEHNR, CDR2 FQNEAQ (reference sequence). CDR3 region: CASSSTPLEETQYF. CDR3 nucleotide sequence: TGTGCCAGCAGCTCTACTCCCCTGGAAGAGACCCAGTACTTC.